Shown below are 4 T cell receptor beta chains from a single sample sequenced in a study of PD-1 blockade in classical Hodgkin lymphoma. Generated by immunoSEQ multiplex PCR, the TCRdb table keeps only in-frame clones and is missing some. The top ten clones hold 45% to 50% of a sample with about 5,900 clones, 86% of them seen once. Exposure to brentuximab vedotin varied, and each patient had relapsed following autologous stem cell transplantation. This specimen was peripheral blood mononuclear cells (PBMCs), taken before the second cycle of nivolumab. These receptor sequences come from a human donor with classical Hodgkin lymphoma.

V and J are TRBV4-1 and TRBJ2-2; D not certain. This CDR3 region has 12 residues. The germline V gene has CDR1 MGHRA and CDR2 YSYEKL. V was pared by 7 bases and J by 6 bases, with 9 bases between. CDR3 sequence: CASKEGPGELFF. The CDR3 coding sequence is TGCGCCAGCAAAGAAGGGCCCGGGGAGCTGTTTTTT.

Here the CDR3 DNA reads TGTGCCAGCAGTGAAAGTAGGGGCAACACTGAAGCTTTCTTT. Its translation: CASSESRGNTEAFF. The V gene is TRBV2, the J gene TRBJ1-1; D perhaps matches TRBD1 (5 bases). Per the germline V gene, CDR1 is SNHLY and CDR2 is FYNNEI. This CDR3 is 14 amino acids long. V was trimmed by 2 bases and J by 2 bases, leaving 9 bases between them.

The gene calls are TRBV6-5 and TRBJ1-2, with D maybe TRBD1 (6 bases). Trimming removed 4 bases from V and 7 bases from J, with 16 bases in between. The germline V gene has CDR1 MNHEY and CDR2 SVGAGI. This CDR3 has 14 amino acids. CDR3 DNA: TGTGCCAGCAGTTTGGGCAGGGGAGTTAGTGGCTACACCTTC. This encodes CASSLGRGVSGYTF.

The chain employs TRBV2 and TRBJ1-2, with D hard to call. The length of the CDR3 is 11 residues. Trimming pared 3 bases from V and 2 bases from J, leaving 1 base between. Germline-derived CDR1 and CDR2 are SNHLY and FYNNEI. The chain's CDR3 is CASSDNYGYTF. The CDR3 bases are TGTGCCAGCAGTGACAACTATGGCTACACCTTC.